The 12 T cell receptor beta chains in this list originate from one sample, sequenced in a study of blood T cell repertoires in COVID-19. TCRdb's copy holds only in-frame clones and misses some; the assay was immunoSEQ multiplex PCR. Of 200,000 to 250,000 clones in the sample, just under 85% were seen once. The sequenced sample consisted of PBMCs or T cells enriched from blood (not recorded which). These receptors all stem from a woman aged 35 to 49 with acute COVID-19.

This chain joins TRBV11-2 and TRBJ1-1; D might be TRBD1 (6 bases). V was pared by 4 bases and J by 0 bases, with 12 bases between. The CDR3 has 15 residues. CDR1 and CDR2 from the germline V gene are SGHAT and FQNNGV. The CDR3 region is CASSSRGGLNTEAFF. CDR3 coding DNA: TGTGCCAGCAGCTCCCGGGGGGGCCTGAACACTGAAGCTTTCTTT.

The chain uses TRBV5-6 and TRBJ1-2; no firm D call. With 4 bases removed from V and 5 bases from J, the gap between germline ends came to 18 bases. The germline V gene encodes CDR1 SGHDT and CDR2 YYEEEE. This CDR3 spans 15 amino acids. CDR3 sequence (DNA): TGTGCCAGCAGCGCGCCGGGTCTGACCTTGTATGGCTACACCTTC. It codes for CASSAPGLTLYGYTF.

CDR3 residues: CASTLSTGNSYEQYF. As DNA, the CDR3 is TGTGCCAGTACCTTATCTACGGGAAACTCCTACGAGCAGTACTTC. The V and J genes are TRBV19 and TRBJ2-7; D is perhaps TRBD2 (5 bases). The V gene's germline CDR1 is LNHDA and CDR2 SQIVND (reference sequence). The ends were cut back, 7 bases at V and 0 bases at J, with 16 bases in the middle. The CDR3 loop spans 15 amino acids. Combining the CDR3 with reference TRBV19 and TRBJ2-7 gives the whole variable domain DGGITQSPKYLFRKEGQNVTLSCEQNLNHDAMYWYRQDPGQGLRLIYYSQIVNDFQKGDIAEGYSVSREKKESFPLTVTSAQKNPTAFYLCASTLSTGNSYEQYFGPGTRLTVT.

V usage is TRBV28 and J usage is TRBJ2-1, with D perhaps matching TRBD2 (6 bases). The CDR3 contains 13 residues. V dropped 5 bases and J dropped 7 bases, with 12 bases sitting between them. The V gene's germline CDR1 is MDHEN and CDR2 SYDVKM. The CDR3 sequence is CASSPSRGNEQFF. CDR3 coding DNA: TGTGCCAGCAGTCCTTCTCGGGGGAATGAGCAGTTCTTC.

This clone occurred once. J is TRBJ1-1 and V is TRBV29-1; maybe TRBD1 (6 bases). Germline CDR1 reads SQVTM; CDR2 reads ANQGSEA. CDR3 length: 12 residues. Trimming took 7 bases from V and 7 from J, leaving 16 bases between them. Here the CDR3 reads CSATGHLNEAFF. CDR3 DNA: TGCAGCGCGACGGGACACCTTAATGAAGCTTTCTTT.

The CDR3 loop reads CASSSLGQGDEAFF. CDR3 DNA sequence: TGTGCCAGCAGTTCCTTGGGACAGGGGGATGAAGCTTTCTTT. The V and J genes are TRBV28 and TRBJ1-1; 11 bases line up with TRBD1. The CDR3 sequence is 14 residues long. Germline V lookup: CDR1 MDHEN, CDR2 SYDVKM. The trim removed 4 bases at V and 7 bases at J, leaving 5 bases unmatched.

The chain carries TRBV7-2 and TRBJ2-3; 9 bases are a match to TRBD2. V lost 5 bases, J lost 6 bases, and 9 bases stayed unmatched. The CDR3 is 15 residues long. Germline V gene data show CDR1 as SGHTA and CDR2 as FQGNSA. As DNA, the CDR3 is TGTGCCAGCAGCCTAAGGGCGGGGGGGCGTGATACGCAGTATTTT. Encoded protein: CASSLRAGGRDTQYF.

This clone was detected once. The chain couples TRBV5-1 to TRBJ2-5; the match to TRBD2 covers 9 bases. Unmatched junction bases numbered 11, after V lost 3 bases and J lost 5 bases. Germline CDR1 is SGHRS and CDR2 is YFSETQ. The CDR3 has 16 amino acids. Written as DNA, the CDR3 is TGCGCCAGCAGCTGGGCCCTTAGCGGGGGTGTGGAGACCCAGTACTTC. As protein: CASSWALSGGVETQYF. Full variable domain (missing parts from reference TRBV5-1 and TRBJ2-5): KAGVTQTPRYLIKTRGQQVTLSCSPISGHRSVSWYQQTPGQGLQFLFEYFSETQRNKGNFPGRFSGRQFSNSRSEMNVSTLELGDSALYLCASSWALSGGVETQYFGPGTRLLVL.

The J gene is TRBJ1-5, the V gene TRBV6-2 or TRBV6-3; 10 positions match TRBD1. The germline CDR1 and CDR2 sequences are MNHEY and SVGEGT. Losses at the gene ends were 2 bases for V and 3 bases for J; bases not matched to a gene: 7. This CDR3 region has 17 residues. Written as DNA, the CDR3 is TGTGCCAGCAGTTACCTTACCGGACAGGGGGTCAATCAGCCCCAGCATTTT. This encodes CASSYLTGQGVNQPQHF.

The chain carries TRBV30 and TRBJ1-6; the match to TRBD1 covers 7 bases. Per the germline V gene, CDR1 is GTSNPN and CDR2 is SVGIG (reference sequence). The CDR3 runs to 13 residues. The V segment lost 4 bases and the J segment 8 bases; nucleotides outside the gene matches: 5. The CDR3 reads CAWNRGPDSPLHF. DNA of the CDR3: TGTGCCTGGAACAGGGGCCCGGATTCACCCCTCCACTTT.

The J gene is TRBJ2-6, the V gene TRBV5-1; D call uncertain. This CDR3 comprises 14 residues. The ends were cut back, 4 bases at V and 6 bases at J, with 11 bases in the middle. Per germline, CDR1 SGHRS and CDR2 YFSETQ. The CDR3 DNA sequence: TGCGCCAGCAGCCCCCAGATCCCGGCCAACGTCCTGACTTTC. As protein: CASSPQIPANVLTF.

V and J are TRBV7-6 and TRBJ1-3, with D perhaps matching TRBD1 (6 bases). Trimming pared 1 base from V and 2 bases from J, leaving 12 bases between. The CDR3 is made up of 16 amino acids. CDR1 and CDR2 (germline): SGHVS, FNYEAQ. CDR3 in amino acids: CASSLDPAGAGNTIYF. CDR3 DNA sequence: TGTGCCAGCAGCTTAGATCCTGCAGGGGCTGGAAACACCATATATTTT.